What follows describes a single TCR beta chain. This receptor's antigen is unknown. No qualities accompany the bases; no much larger clone lies one base away. Donors were roughly 40 systemically healthy Caucasian individuals from Russia aged 6 to 90 years. Each donor gave ten milliliters of peripheral blood, collected into EDTA-treated Vacutainer tubes. Ficoll-Paque density-gradient centrifugation was used to isolate PBMCs, with at least 7 million per sample. Trizol reagent was used to extract total RNA from PBMCs, with at least 5 micrograms per sample. For every donor, flow cytometry on a PBMC aliquot measured the percentage of naive CD45RAhigh/CD27high T cells. These data are taken from a study of blood T cells in healthy people across ages (dated by TCRdb to about 2015). Study-wide context: In model experiments, template switching captured about one uniquely barcoded TCR beta cDNA molecule for every two T cells. Using deep sequencing normalized with unique cDNA molecular identifiers, the study measured how TCR beta repertoire diversity changes with age. The donors were divided into four age groups: young (average around 16 years), middle-aged (about 40), aged (about 60) and long-lived (about 79). To avoid experimental bias, donors of different ages were spread randomly across the sequencing lanes. For two donors (one aged 18 to 30 and one aged 80 or older), the study analyzed two additional independent replicas of 1 million unique cDNA reads from the same blood draw.

CDR3 length: 14 amino acids, cysteine to phenylalanine. The sequence is cut down to CDR3 DNA, 42 bases in frame from base 1. V is pared back by 1 base and J by 9 bases, with 13 bases lying between the germline termini. Per the germline V gene, SGHTA is the CDR1 and FQGNSA is the CDR2. Study-level results and caveats: Because donor CMV infection status was unknown, age-related changes in expanded clonotypes were potentially confounded. A strong correlation was found between observed TCR beta diversity and the percentage of naive T cells measured by flow cytometry. As age increased, observed TCR beta diversity per million T cells dropped in a roughly linear way, and a significant reduction was already evident by age 40. Compared with the aged group, the long-lived group had more naive CD4+ T cells, fewer expanded clones and increased TCR diversity, suggesting age selection. Estimates of total diversity based on one million sequenced T cells were regarded as lower bounds and as underestimates. Since profiling was done on bulk unsorted PBMCs, naive and antigen-experienced compartments could not be conclusively compared.

Library prep was done by 5' RACE. Sequencing used an Illumina HiSeq 2500. The second PCR ran for roughly 6 to 11 cycles and used a J-beta primer mix along with a sample-barcoded 5' primer. A template-switch 5' adaptor carrying 12 random nucleotides introduced a unique molecular identifier onto each TCR beta cDNA molecule. Each sample yielded at least 3 million CDR3-containing paired-end reads. The Mint cDNA synthesis kit, primed by a TRBC-specific oligonucleotide, was used to synthesize first-strand cDNA from all RNA. All cDNA was treated with uracil-DNA glycosylase and then went through a first 18-cycle PCR with the universal primers M1SS and BC2_uni_R. Turning to the authors' computational methods: For normalization, 1 million high-quality reads, each with a distinct molecular identifier, were randomly selected from each sample. Reads sharing molecular identifiers were discarded rather than binned into consensus sequences. MiTCR, set to a Q25 quality threshold and the strictest error-elimination algorithm, was used for CDR3 identification, clonotype clustering and error correction. A nonparametric unseen species model with Euler transformation was used to estimate lower-bound total TCR beta diversity. TCRdb ran its own pipeline on the public reads, namely fastp trimming at Q25 and MiXCR clone calling, and kept in-frame beta chains. Rows merge per CDR3 protein into single entries with the most common DNA and genes. The authors' filters were not applied to this entry. This sample holds 1.5 million to 2 million distinct CDR3 sequences; roughly 30% were observed only once. More than 6% of the sample rests with the top ten.

Source material: blood. This TCR came from a woman younger than 45 in good health. Rearrangement joined TRBV7-2 to TRBJ2-1; the D gene cannot be resolved beyond TRBD1 or TRBD2, each matching 5 bases. The CDR3 protein is CASSLDRTRGEQFF. The nucleotide sequence is given as TGTGCCAGCAGCTTAGACAGGACGAGGGGTGAGCAGTTCTTC.